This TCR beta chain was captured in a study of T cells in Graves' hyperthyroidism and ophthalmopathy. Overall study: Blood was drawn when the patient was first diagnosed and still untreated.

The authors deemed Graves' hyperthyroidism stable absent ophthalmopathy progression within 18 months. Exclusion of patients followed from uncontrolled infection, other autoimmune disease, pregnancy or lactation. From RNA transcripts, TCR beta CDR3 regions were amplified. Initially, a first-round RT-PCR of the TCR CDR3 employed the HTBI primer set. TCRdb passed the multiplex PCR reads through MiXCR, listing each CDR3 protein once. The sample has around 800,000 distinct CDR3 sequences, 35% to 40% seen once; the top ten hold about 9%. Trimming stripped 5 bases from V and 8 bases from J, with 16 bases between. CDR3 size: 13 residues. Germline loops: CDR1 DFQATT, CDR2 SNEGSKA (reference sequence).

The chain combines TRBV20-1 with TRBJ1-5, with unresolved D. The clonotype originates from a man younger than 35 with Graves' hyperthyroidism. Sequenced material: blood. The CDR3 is CSALAGGAEPQHF. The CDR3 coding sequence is TGCAGTGCTCTAGCGGGCGGAGCCGAGCCCCAGCATTTT.